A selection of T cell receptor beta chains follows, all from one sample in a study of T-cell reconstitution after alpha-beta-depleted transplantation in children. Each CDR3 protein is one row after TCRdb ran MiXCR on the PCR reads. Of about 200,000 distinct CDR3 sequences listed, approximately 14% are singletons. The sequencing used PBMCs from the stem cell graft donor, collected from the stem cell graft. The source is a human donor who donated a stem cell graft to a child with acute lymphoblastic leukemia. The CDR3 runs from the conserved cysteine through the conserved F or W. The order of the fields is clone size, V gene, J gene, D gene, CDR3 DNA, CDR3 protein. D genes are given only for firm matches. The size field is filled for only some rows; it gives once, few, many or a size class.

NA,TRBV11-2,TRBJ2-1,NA,TGTGCCAGCAGCACCCGGGGAAGTTTCAATGAGCAGTTCTTC,CASSTRGSFNEQFF
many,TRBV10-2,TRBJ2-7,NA,TGCGCCAGCAGGGAGAGCCGTCACTCCTACGAGCAGTACTTC,CASRESRHSYEQYF
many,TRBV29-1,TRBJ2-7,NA,TGCAGCGTTGGATCCGGGACGCCGCCCTACGAGCAGTACTTC,CSVGSGTPPYEQYF
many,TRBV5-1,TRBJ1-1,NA,TGCGCCAGCAGCTCTCAGGGTGACACTGAAGCTTTCTTT,CASSSQGDTEAFF
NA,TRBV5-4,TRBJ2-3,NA,TGTGCCAGCCGCCCCTGGGGCGGGACGGCAGATACGCAGTATTTT,CASRPWGGTADTQYF
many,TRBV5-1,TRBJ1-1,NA,TGCGCCAGCAGCTTGAACAGGAACACTGAAGCTTTCTTT,CASSLNRNTEAFF
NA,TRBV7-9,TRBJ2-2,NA,TGTGCCAGCAGCTTAGAGTCCAGGGCTAACACCGGGGAGCTGTTTTTT,CASSLESRANTGELFF
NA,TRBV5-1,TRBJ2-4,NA,TGCGCCAGCAGCTCCACCCTAGCCAAAAACAGTCAGTACTTC,CASSSTLAKNSQYF
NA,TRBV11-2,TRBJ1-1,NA,TGTGCCAGCAGCTTAGTGGCCCCGGGATGGGCGCACAATGAAGCTTTCTTT,CASSLVAPGWAHNEAFF
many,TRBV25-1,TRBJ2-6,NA,TGTGCCAGCAGCGGCTTGTCGACGGCCACCTCTGGGGCCAACGTCCTGACTTTC,CASSGLSTATSGANVLTF
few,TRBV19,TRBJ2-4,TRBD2,TGTGCCAGTAGCAAAACACCGGGGACTAGCGGAGCCAAAAACATTCAGTACTTC,CASSKTPGTSGAKNIQYF
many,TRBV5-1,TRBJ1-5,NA,TGCGCCAGCAGCGTTACGGGCCTCCAGGGGCCCCAGCATTTT,CASSVTGLQGPQHF
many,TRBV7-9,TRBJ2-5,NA,TGTGCCAGCAGTCCACGCTGGGCGGGAAACCAAGAGACCCAGTACTTC,CASSPRWAGNQETQYF
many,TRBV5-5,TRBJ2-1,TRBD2,TGTGCCAGCAGCTTGGGACCCGCGGGAGGGGTCAAGTTCTTC,CASSLGPAGGVKFF
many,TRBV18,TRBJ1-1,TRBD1,TGTGCCAGCTCACCCGTGGACAGGGGTCCGAACACTGAAGCTTTCTTT,CASSPVDRGPNTEAFF
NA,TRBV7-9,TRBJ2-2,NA,TGTGCCAGCAGCTCCGCAAACCATATTCGGCCGGCCGGGGAGCTGTTTTTT,CASSSANHIRPAGELFF
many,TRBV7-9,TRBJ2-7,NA,TGTGCCAGCAGCTCTCGGGACTCTTACGAGCAGTACTTC,CASSSRDSYEQYF
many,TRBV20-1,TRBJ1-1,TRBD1,TGCAGTGCCACAGGGGGTCTCGCCACTGAAGCTTTCTTT,CSATGGLATEAFF
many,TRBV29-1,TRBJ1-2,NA,TGCAGCGTTGCTGCGGGCTATGGCTACACCTTC,CSVAAGYGYTF
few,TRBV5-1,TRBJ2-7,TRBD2,TGCGCCAGCAGCACCCTAGCGGGGACCTACGAGCAGTACTTC,CASSTLAGTYEQYF
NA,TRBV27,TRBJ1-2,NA,TGTGCCAGCCGGGAGCCACCCGGCGGTGGCTACACCTTC,CASREPPGGGYTF
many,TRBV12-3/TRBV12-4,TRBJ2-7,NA,TGTGCCAGCAGTTTTGGCCACAATTCCTACGAGCAGTACTTC,CASSFGHNSYEQYF
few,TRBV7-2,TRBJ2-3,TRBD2,TGTGCCAGCAGCCCCGCGGGGGGTACGCAGTATTTT,CASSPAGGTQYF
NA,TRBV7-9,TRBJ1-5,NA,TGTGCCAGCAGCGAAGGTGGGTCGGGCGGGGTAAGGCCCCAGCATTTT,CASSEGGSGGVRPQHF
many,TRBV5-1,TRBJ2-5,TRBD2,TGCGCCAGCAGCTCGACTAGCGGGAAAGAGACCCAGTACTTC,CASSSTSGKETQYF
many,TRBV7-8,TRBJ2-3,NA,TGTGCCAGCAGCTTTTTTCGGACTGCTAGCACAGATACGCAGTATTTT,CASSFFRTASTDTQYF
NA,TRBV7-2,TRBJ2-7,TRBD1,TGTGCCAGCAGCTCGGGACAGGGACGGGGGCAGTACTTC,CASSSGQGRGQYF
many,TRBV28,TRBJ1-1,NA,TGTGCCAGCAGCCGGATGGGACTCCGGAACACTGAAGCTTTCTTT,CASSRMGLRNTEAFF
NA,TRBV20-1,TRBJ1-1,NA,TGCAGTGCGACATTTCGGGTTACTGAAGCTTTCTTT,CSATFRVTEAFF
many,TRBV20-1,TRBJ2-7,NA,TGCAGTGCTAGAGCCCGAGATAGCAGGTTCCCCTACGAGCAGTACTTC,CSARARDSRFPYEQYF
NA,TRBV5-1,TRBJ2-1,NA,TGCGCCAGCAGCTTGAGTGTCGGGGGCCCTGAGCAGATCTTC,CASSLSVGGPEQIF
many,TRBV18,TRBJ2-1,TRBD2,TGTGCCAGCTCACCACTAGTAGCGGGAGATGTGAATGAGCAGTTCTTC,CASSPLVAGDVNEQFF
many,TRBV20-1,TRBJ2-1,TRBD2,TGCAGTGCTAGATGGGCTAGCGGGAATCGAAATGAGCAGTTCTTC,CSARWASGNRNEQFF
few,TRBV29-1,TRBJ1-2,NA,TGCAGCGCCCAACAGGGAGGAGGCTACACCTTC,CSAQQGGGYTF
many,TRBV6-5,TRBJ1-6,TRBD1,TGTGCCAGCAGTTACGGAGGGACAGGGAATTCACCCCTCCACTTT,CASSYGGTGNSPLHF
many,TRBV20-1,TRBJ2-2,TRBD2,TGCAGTGCTAGAAATAGCGGGAGAAATCCCGGGGAGCTGTTTTTT,CSARNSGRNPGELFF
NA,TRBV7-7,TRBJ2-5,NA,TGTGCCAGCAGCCCGCTAGCTGGGGAAGAGACCCAGTACTTC,CASSPLAGEETQYF
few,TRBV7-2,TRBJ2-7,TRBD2,TGTGCCAGCAGCTTGGGGCTAGCGGGATTCTACGAGCAGTACTTC,CASSLGLAGFYEQYF
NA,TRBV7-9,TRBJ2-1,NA,TGTGCCAGCAGCTTGAGTAGCGGTTTCGGGGAGCAGTTCTTC,CASSLSSGFGEQFF
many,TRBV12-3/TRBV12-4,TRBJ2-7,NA,TGTGCCAGCAGTTCCGGACTGGGCTCCTACGAGCAGTACTTC,CASSSGLGSYEQYF
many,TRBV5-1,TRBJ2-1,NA,TGCGCCAGCAGCTTTCCTAATTCTGTAAATGAGCAGTTCTTC,CASSFPNSVNEQFF
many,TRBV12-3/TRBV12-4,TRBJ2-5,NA,TGTGCCAGCAGTTTCGGCTCGACCCAGTACTTC,CASSFGSTQYF
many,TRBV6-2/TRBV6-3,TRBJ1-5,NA,TGTGCCAGCAGTTACTCGAGTAGAGGAAGCAATCAGCCCCAGCATTTT,CASSYSSRGSNQPQHF
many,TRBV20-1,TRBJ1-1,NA,TGCAGTGCTAGAGAAGCTCCCCGTGAAGCTTTCTTT,CSAREAPREAFF
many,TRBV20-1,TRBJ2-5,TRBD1,TGCAGTGCTGACGTGGACAGGGGGTCTCAAGAGACCCAGTACTTC,CSADVDRGSQETQYF
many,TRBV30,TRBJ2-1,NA,TGTGCCTGGAGTACGGGCAGCGTTGGGTCCTACAATGAGCAGTTCTTC,CAWSTGSVGSYNEQFF
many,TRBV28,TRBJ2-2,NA,TGTGCCAGCAGATACCGGAACACCGGGGAGCTGTTTTTT,CASRYRNTGELFF
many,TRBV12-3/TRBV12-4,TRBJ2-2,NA,TGTGCCAGCAGTTGGAGTGGGGAGCTGTTTTTT,CASSWSGELFF
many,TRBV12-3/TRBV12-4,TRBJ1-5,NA,TGTGCCAGCAGCCCTAGACGGGAGAATCAGCCCCAGCATTTT,CASSPRRENQPQHF
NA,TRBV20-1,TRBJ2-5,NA,TGCAGTGCTAGGGACGGGTTCGGCGAGACCCAGTACTTC,CSARDGFGETQYF
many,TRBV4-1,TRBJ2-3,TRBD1,TGCGCCAGCAGCCCGCCGGGACAGCGCACAGATACGCAGTATTTT,CASSPPGQRTDTQYF
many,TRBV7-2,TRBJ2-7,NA,TGTGCCAGCAGCCGAAGCGGCCCCTACGAGCAGTACTTC,CASSRSGPYEQYF
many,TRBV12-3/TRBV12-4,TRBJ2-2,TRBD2,TGTGCCAGCACTGGCCAGGGGCTAGCGGGAGTACCCGGGGAGCTGTTTTTT,CASTGQGLAGVPGELFF
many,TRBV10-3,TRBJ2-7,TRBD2,TGTGCCCCTAAGCGACTAGCGGGAGCCTACGAGCAGTACTTC,CAPKRLAGAYEQYF
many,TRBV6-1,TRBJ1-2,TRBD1,TGTGCCAGCAGTGAACGCGGCAGGGGGAGCTATGGCTACACCTTC,CASSERGRGSYGYTF
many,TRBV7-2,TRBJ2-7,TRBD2,TGTGCCAGCAGGGGGACTAGCGGGTCCTTACCCTACGAGCAGTACTTC,CASRGTSGSLPYEQYF
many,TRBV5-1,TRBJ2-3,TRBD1,TGCGCCAGCAGCTTTATGCCACAGGGGCCCACAGATACGCAGTATTTT,CASSFMPQGPTDTQYF
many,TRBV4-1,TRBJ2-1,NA,TGCGCCAGCAGCCAATCGAGAACTAACTCGGAATTCTTC,CASSQSRTNSEFF
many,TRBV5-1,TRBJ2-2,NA,TGCGCCAGCAGCTTGGCCCGGGCCGGGGAGCTGTTTTTT,CASSLARAGELFF
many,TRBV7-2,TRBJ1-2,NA,TGTGCCAGCAGCTCGGCACGGAAGTACTATGGCTACACCTTC,CASSSARKYYGYTF